These 27 T cell receptor beta chains originate from one sample sequenced in a study of a mutant IDH1 vaccine in newly diagnosed glioma. As to time point: week 47, end of study. A single vaccine dose contained 300 ug of mutant IDH1 20-mer peptide, and topical imiquimod was used with it. No antigen has been identified for these receptors. Sequencing was performed with immunoSEQ multiplex PCR; in TCRdb, only in-frame clones are kept and a portion is missing. The profile shows fewer than 60,000 clones, 65% of them singletons. The sample in question was peripheral blood mononuclear cells (PBMCs), obtained from a glioma patient whose treatment included an IDH1 peptide vaccine. The origin of the receptors is a man in his forties with glioma. Some clones in this sample may be carry-over from other donors' samples.

The rearrangement joins TRBV15 to TRBJ1-4; D may be TRBD1 (5 bases). There are 16 residues in the CDR3. V dropped 0 bases and J dropped 5 bases, with 13 bases sitting between them. Germline V gene lookup returns CDR1 LNHNV and CDR2 YYDKDF (reference sequence). The CDR3 region is CATSRERGGRNEKLFF. The CDR3 DNA sequence: TGTGCCACCAGCAGAGAGAGGGGTGGCAGGAATGAAAAACTGTTTTTT.

The chain's CDR3 is CASSQRDGYTF. The CDR3 coding sequence is TGTGCCAGCAGCCAGAGAGATGGCTACACCTTC. The V gene is TRBV7-2, the J gene TRBJ1-2; D is uncertain. Germline values: CDR1 SGHTA, CDR2 FQGNSA. The CDR3 covers 11 residues. With 5 bases removed from V and 6 bases from J, the gap between germline ends came to 7 bases.

This clone was detected a few times. This sequence joins TRBV19 and TRBJ2-2; the D is unclear. The length of the CDR3 is 14 residues. The V gene lost 3 bases and the J gene lost 1 base, with 6 bases spanning the gap. CDR1 LNHDA and CDR2 SQIVND come from the germline V gene (reference sequence). The CDR3 DNA reads TGTGCCAGTAGTATCGCCAGGAACACCGGGGAGCTGTTTTTT. Amino acids: CASSIARNTGELFF.

This clone occurred a few times. The chain employs TRBV18 and TRBJ2-1; TRBD1 aligns across 7 bases. The CDR3 is 15 residues long. CDR1 and CDR2 from the germline V gene are KGHSH and LQKENI. V lost 3 bases, J lost 0 bases, and 2 bases stayed unmatched. The CDR3 loop is CASSPGQSSYNEQFF. DNA of the CDR3: TGTGCCAGCTCACCGGGACAGAGCTCCTACAATGAGCAGTTCTTC.

The rearrangement joins TRBV5-1 to TRBJ2-5, with a possible D match to TRBD1 (6 bases). Trimming left V 4 bases short and J 4 bases short, with 17 bases between. Looked up from germline, CDR1 is SGHRS and CDR2 is YFSETQ. This CDR3 region has 15 residues. The CDR3 protein is CASSIQKRQAETQYF. In DNA form, the CDR3 reads TGCGCCAGCAGCATACAGAAGCGACAGGCAGAGACCCAGTACTTC.

J is TRBJ2-7 and V is TRBV30, with D possibly matching TRBD2 (5 bases). Between the trimmed V and J ends, which lost 3 bases and 0 bases, there was a span of 18 bases. Germline CDR1 and CDR2: GTSNPN and SVGIG (reference sequence). This CDR3 region has 16 residues. Written as DNA, the CDR3 is TGTGCCTGGAGCCCTAAGAGGGCAGCAACCTCCTACGAGCAGTACTTC. Its protein is CAWSPKRAATSYEQYF.

The rearrangement joins TRBV7-9 to TRBJ2-2; D unresolved. The V and J ends lost 5 bases and 4 bases respectively, with 14 bases between them. The CDR3 is made up of 15 amino acids. The germline gives CDR1 SEHNR, CDR2 FQNEAQ (reference sequence). The CDR3 DNA reads TGTGCCAGCAGCCCCTCCAGCTGGTTCACCGGGGAGCTGTTTTTT. This encodes CASSPSSWFTGELFF.

The chain combines TRBV6-4 with TRBJ2-3, with D possibly matching TRBD1 (5 bases). Trimming pared 11 bases from V and 5 bases from J, leaving 23 bases between. This CDR3 has 15 amino acids. CDR1 and CDR2 (germline): MRHNA, SNTAGT. The CDR3 DNA sequence: TGTGCCCCCAGGACGATAGGACACATCAGAGATACGCAGTATTTT. It specifies CAPRTIGHIRDTQYF.

This clone was observed many times. This chain uses TRBV14 with TRBJ1-2; weak D call: TRBD1 (5 bases). V was clipped by 2 bases and J by 2 bases, with 6 bases between them. In germline, CDR1 is SGHDN, CDR2 FVKESK. The CDR3 extends over 13 amino acids. DNA of the CDR3: TGTGCCAGCAGCCAATCAGGGAACTATGGCTACACCTTC. Translated: CASSQSGNYGYTF.

V gene TRBV15 combines with J gene TRBJ1-2; D is ambiguous. Germline assignment: CDR1 LNHNV and CDR2 YYDKDF (reference sequence). V was trimmed by 4 bases and J by 6 bases, leaving 15 bases between them. CDR3 length equals 14 residues. The CDR3 nucleotides read TGTGCCACCAGCAATAGGGTCGCTTGGAATGGCTACACCTTC. As protein: CATSNRVAWNGYTF.

The rearrangement links TRBV29-1 to TRBJ2-7, with D unclear. V lost 0 bases to trimming and J lost 4 bases, with 10 bases between them. The germline V gene encodes CDR1 SQVTM and CDR2 ANQGSEA. The length of the CDR3 is 13 residues. This CDR3 is CSVEDEVGYEQYF. CDR3 sequence (DNA): TGCAGCGTTGAAGATGAGGTGGGTTACGAGCAGTACTTC.

The chain recombines TRBV6-5 with TRBJ1-2; no firm D call. Germline CDR1 reads MNHEY; CDR2 reads SVGAGI. V was shortened by 2 bases and J by 3 bases, with 7 bases between the two germline ends. There are 13 residues in the CDR3. CDR3 protein: CASSYEQYYGYTF. CDR3 nucleotides: TGTGCCAGCAGTTACGAACAGTACTATGGCTACACCTTC.

This chain uses TRBV9 with TRBJ2-2; D might be TRBD1 (5 bases). Per the germline V gene, CDR1 is SGDLS and CDR2 is YYNGEE. Deletions cut 0 bases from V and 1 base from J, with 16 bases between. CDR3 length: 18 amino acids. CDR3 sequence: CASSVADSEPKNTGELFF. The CDR3 DNA follows: TGTGCCAGCAGCGTAGCTGACAGCGAACCTAAGAACACCGGGGAGCTGTTTTTT.

The chain carries TRBV10-3 and TRBJ2-2, with 11 bases identical to TRBD1. V dropped 2 bases and J dropped 5; count of bases not matched to a gene: 7. Germline V gene sequence: CDR1 ENHRY, CDR2 SYGVKD. The CDR3 sequence is 17 residues long. DNA of the CDR3: TGTGCCATCAGTGAGGCCCCGGGACAGGGGGTTACCGGGGAGCTGTTTTTT. Protein sequence: CAISEAPGQGVTGELFF.

This clone was detected only a few times. The V and J genes are TRBV2 and TRBJ1-2, with D possibly TRBD1 on 5 matching bases. This CDR3 has 14 residues. V lost 4 bases, J lost 5 bases, and 14 bases lay in between. Germline values: CDR1 SNHLY, CDR2 FYNNEI. The CDR3 nucleotides read TGTGCCAGCAGTGGGCCTGGGACTGAATATGGCTACACCTTC. It encodes CASSGPGTEYGYTF.

The genes are TRBV29-1 and TRBJ2-7; D may be TRBD2 (6 bases). Per the germline V gene, CDR1 is SQVTM and CDR2 is ANQGSEA. This CDR3 contains 11 residues. Trimming stripped 4 bases from V and 4 bases from J, with 8 bases between. For the CDR3, the DNA is TGCAGCGTTGGGAGGGAGTACGAGCAGTACTTC. Translation gives CSVGREYEQYF.

CDR3 sequence: CASTRRAQGGYGYTF. The CDR3 nucleotides read TGTGCCAGTACCAGAAGAGCGCAGGGGGGATATGGCTACACCTTC. The chain uses TRBV19 and TRBJ1-2; 7 nucleotides agree with TRBD1. V gave up 7 bases and J gave up 5 bases; unmatched junction bases: 13. The CDR3 spans 15 residues. The germline gives CDR1 LNHDA, CDR2 SQIVND (reference sequence).

J is TRBJ2-7 and V is TRBV18; D might be TRBD1 (7 bases). V lost 3 bases, J lost 5 bases, and 11 bases lay in between. The CDR3 is 13 amino acids. From germline, CDR1 is KGHSH and CDR2 LQKENI. This CDR3 reads CASSPAGGNEQYF. In DNA form, the CDR3 reads TGTGCCAGCTCACCTGCAGGGGGGAACGAGCAGTACTTC. The full variable domain, in which reference TRBV18 and TRBJ2-7 provide the parts outside the CDR3, is NAGVMQNPRHLVRRRGQEARLRCSPMKGHSHVYWYRQLPEEGLKFMVYLQKENIIDESGMPKERFSAEFPKEGPSILRIQQVVRGDSAAYFCASSPAGGNEQYFGPGTRLTVT.

The V and J genes are TRBV20-1 and TRBJ2-1; D is ambiguous. CDR1 is DFQATT and CDR2 is SNEGSKA in the germline V gene (reference sequence). Trimming pared 3 bases from V and 8 bases from J, leaving 8 bases between. The CDR3 has 11 amino acids. CDR3 sequence reads: CSASLGDEQFF. The CDR3 DNA is TGCAGTGCTAGTTTAGGCGATGAGCAGTTCTTC.

The chain is built from TRBV29-1 and TRBJ1-2; no definite D call. The CDR3 spans 13 residues. Trimming took off 3 bases at V and 4 bases at J, with 12 bases between the two ends. Germline V gene sequence: CDR1 SQVTM, CDR2 ANQGSEA. The CDR3 region is CSVEEGRLYGYTF. The DNA for the CDR3 is TGCAGCGTTGAGGAAGGGCGGCTCTATGGCTACACCTTC.

This rearrangement joins TRBV30 to TRBJ1-2, with D unclear. CDR1 GTSNPN and CDR2 SVGIG come from the germline V gene (reference sequence). Trimming pared 0 bases from V and 8 bases from J, leaving 7 bases between. The CDR3 extends over 11 amino acids. The CDR3 protein is CAWSVLGGYTF. DNA of the CDR3: TGTGCCTGGAGTGTACTTGGAGGCTACACCTTC.

The chain employs TRBV7-9 and TRBJ2-7; a weak D match, TRBD1 (6 bases). Germline V gives CDR1 SEHNR, CDR2 FQNEAQ (reference sequence). The CDR3 length is 15 residues. The V gene lost 5 bases and the J gene lost 2 bases, with 16 bases spanning the gap. This CDR3 reads CASSPRQASTYEQYF. The CDR3 bases are TGTGCCAGCAGCCCACGACAGGCGTCAACCTACGAGCAGTACTTC.

CDR3 residues: CASSGRQGETQYF. The CDR3 DNA reads TGTGCCAGCAGTGGGAGGCAGGGGGAGACCCAGTACTTC. The chain uses TRBV2 and TRBJ2-5; weak D call: TRBD1 (6 bases). Trimming stripped 4 bases from V and 5 bases from J, with 11 bases between. CDR1 and CDR2 from the germline V gene are SNHLY and FYNNEI. The CDR3 is 13 residues long.

The V call is TRBV7-2, the J call TRBJ2-5; possibly TRBD1 for D (6 bases). The CDR3 is 15 residues long. V was cut by 6 bases and J by 3 bases, with 17 bases left in between. Germline CDR1 is SGHTA and CDR2 is FQGNSA. CDR3 nucleotides: TGTGCCAGCAGACGTACCGGGACAATGAAAGAGACCCAGTACTTC. Translated, it gives CASRRTGTMKETQYF.

The chain uses TRBV27 and TRBJ2-2; 7 bases agree with TRBD1. With 1 base clipped from V and 0 bases from J, the junction kept 2 bases outside the gene matches. The CDR3 runs 16 residues. The germline gives CDR1 MNHEY, CDR2 SMNVEV (reference sequence). The CDR3 DNA sequence: TGTGCCAGCAGTTTATGGGGACAGACGAACACCGGGGAGCTGTTTTTT. Its protein is CASSLWGQTNTGELFF.

This clone appeared once. This rearrangement joins TRBV4-1 to TRBJ1-6; a possible D gene is TRBD1 (5 bases). The V gene lost 5 bases and the J gene lost 7 bases, with 15 bases spanning the gap. The length of the CDR3 is 15 residues. Germline CDR1 is MGHRA and CDR2 is YSYEKL. CDR3 loop: CASSSIGHKNSPLHF. CDR3 nucleotides: TGCGCCAGCAGCTCCATAGGACATAAAAATTCACCCCTCCACTTT.

CDR3 sequence reads: CASSISRNTEAFF. The CDR3 DNA reads as TGTGCCAGCAGCATCAGCAGGAACACTGAAGCTTTCTTT. This chain uses TRBV9 with TRBJ1-1, with D hard to call. The CDR3 length is 13 residues. Germline V CDR1 and CDR2: SGDLS, YYNGEE. V was trimmed by 4 bases and J by 1 base, leaving 8 bases between them.